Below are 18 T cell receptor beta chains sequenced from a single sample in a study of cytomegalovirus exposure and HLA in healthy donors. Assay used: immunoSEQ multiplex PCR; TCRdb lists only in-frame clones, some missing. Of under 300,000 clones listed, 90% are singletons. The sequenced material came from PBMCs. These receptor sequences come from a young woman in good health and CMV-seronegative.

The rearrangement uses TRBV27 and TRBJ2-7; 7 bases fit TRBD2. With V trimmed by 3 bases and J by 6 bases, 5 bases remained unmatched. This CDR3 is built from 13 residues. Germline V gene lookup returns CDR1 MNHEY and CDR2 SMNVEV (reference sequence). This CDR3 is CASSFGGGGEQYF. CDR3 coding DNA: TGTGCCAGCAGTTTTGGTGGCGGGGGCGAGCAGTACTTC.

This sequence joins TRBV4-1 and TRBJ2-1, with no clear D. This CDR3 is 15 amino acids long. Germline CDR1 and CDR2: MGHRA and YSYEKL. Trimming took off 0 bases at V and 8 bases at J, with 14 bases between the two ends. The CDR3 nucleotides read TGCGCCAGCAGCCAAGAGTCGACACCTCCCGATGAGCAGTTCTTC. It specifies CASSQESTPPDEQFF.

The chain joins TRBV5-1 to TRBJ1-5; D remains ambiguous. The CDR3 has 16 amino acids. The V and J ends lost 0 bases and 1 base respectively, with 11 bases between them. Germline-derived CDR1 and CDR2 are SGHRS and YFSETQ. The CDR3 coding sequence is TGCGCCAGCAGCTTGGACCACCTGGGCAGCAATCAGCCCCAGCATTTT. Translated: CASSLDHLGSNQPQHF.

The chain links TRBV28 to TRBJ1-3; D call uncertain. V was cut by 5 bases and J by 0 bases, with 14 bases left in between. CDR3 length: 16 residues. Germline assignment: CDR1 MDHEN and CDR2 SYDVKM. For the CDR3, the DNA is TGTGCCAGCAGTCGACTTCCTATCCTCTCTGGAAACACCATATATTTT. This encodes CASSRLPILSGNTIYF.

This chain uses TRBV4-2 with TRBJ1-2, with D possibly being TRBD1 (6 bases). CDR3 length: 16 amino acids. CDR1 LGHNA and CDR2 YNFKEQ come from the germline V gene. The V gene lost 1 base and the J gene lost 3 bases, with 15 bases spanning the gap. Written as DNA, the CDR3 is TGTGCCAGCAGCCAAGGGATGGGGTCAGGGGACTATGGCTACACCTTC. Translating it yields CASSQGMGSGDYGYTF.

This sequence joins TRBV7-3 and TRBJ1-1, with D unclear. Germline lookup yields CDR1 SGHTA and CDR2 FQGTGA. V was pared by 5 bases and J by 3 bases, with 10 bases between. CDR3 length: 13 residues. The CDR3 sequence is CASSPSRDTEAFF. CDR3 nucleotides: TGTGCCAGCAGCCCCTCGAGGGACACTGAAGCTTTCTTT.

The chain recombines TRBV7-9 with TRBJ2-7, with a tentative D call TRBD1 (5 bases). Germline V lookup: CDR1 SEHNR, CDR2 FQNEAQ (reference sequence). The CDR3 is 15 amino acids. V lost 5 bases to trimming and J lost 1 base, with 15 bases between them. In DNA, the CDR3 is TGTGCCAGCAGCCAGGACAAAGATCTATCCTACGAGCAGTACGTC. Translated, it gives CASSQDKDLSYEQYV.

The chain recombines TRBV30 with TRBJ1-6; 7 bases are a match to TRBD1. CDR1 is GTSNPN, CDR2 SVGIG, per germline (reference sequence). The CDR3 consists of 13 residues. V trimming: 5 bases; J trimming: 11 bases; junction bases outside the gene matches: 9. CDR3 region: CAWDEDRKAPLHF. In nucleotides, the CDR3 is TGTGCCTGGGACGAGGACAGGAAAGCACCCCTCCACTTT.

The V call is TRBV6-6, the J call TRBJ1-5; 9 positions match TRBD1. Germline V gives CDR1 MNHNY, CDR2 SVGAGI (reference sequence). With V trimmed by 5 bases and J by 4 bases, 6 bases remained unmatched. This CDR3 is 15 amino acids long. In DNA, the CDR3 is TGTGCCAGCAGTATTGGACAGGGGATTAATCAGCCCCAGCATTTT. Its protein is CASSIGQGINQPQHF.

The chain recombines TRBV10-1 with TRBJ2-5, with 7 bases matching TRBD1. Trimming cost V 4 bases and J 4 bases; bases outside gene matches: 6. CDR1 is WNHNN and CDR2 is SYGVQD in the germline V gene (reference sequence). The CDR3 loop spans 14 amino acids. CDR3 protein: CASSGQGRGETQYF. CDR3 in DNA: TGCGCCAGCAGTGGACAGGGCAGGGGAGAGACCCAGTACTTC.

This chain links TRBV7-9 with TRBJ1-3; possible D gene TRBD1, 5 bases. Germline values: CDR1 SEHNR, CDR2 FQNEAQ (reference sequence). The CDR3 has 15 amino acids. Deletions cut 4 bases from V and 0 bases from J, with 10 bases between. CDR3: CASSSQGNSGNTIYF. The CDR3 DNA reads TGTGCCAGCAGCTCCCAGGGAAACTCTGGAAACACCATATATTTT.

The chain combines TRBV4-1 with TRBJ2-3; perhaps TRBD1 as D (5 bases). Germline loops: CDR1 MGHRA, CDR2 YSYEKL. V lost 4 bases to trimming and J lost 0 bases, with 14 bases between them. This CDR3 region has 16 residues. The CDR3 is CASSPRQSTSTDTQYF. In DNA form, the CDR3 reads TGCGCCAGCAGCCCCCGACAGAGTACTAGCACAGATACGCAGTATTTT.

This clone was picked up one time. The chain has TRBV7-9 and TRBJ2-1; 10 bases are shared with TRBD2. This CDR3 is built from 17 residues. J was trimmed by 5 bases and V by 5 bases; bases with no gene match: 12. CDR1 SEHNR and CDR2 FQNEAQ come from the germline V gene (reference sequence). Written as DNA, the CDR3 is TGTGCCAGCAGCCGGACCAGCGGGGGGGCGGAGGACAATGAGCAGTTCTTC. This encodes CASSRTSGGAEDNEQFF.

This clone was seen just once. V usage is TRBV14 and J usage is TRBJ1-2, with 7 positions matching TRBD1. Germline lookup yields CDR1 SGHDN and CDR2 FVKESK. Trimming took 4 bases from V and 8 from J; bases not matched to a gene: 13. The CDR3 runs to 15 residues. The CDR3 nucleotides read TGTGCCAGCAGCCGTCTAGGGGGCAGCTTTTACGGCTACACCTTC. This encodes CASSRLGGSFYGYTF.

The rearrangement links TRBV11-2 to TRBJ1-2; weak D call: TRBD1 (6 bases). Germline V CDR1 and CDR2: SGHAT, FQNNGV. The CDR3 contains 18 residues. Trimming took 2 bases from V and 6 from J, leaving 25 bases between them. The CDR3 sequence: CASSLNPTGGEGFDGYTF. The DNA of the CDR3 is TGTGCCAGCAGCTTAAACCCCACGGGGGGCGAGGGTTTTGATGGCTACACCTTC. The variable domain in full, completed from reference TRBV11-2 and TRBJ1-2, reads EAGVAQSPRYKIIEKRQSVAFWCNPISGHATLYWYQQILGQGPKLLIQFQNNGVVDDSQLPKDRFSAERLKGVDSTLKIQPAKLEDSAVYLCASSLNPTGGEGFDGYTFGSGTRLTVV.

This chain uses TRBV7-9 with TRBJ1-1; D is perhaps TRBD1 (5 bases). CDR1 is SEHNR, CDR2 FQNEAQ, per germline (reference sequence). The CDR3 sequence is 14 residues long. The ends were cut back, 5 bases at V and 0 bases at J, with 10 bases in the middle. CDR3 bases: TGTGCCAGCAGCGAGACAGTTATGAACACTGAAGCTTTCTTT. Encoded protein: CASSETVMNTEAFF. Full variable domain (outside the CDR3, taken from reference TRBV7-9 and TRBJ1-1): DTGVSQNPRHKITKRGQNVTFRCDPISEHNRLYWYRQTLGQGPEFLTYFQNEAQLEKSRLLSDRFSAERPKGSFSTLEIQRTEQGDSAMYLCASSETVMNTEAFFGQGTRLTVV.

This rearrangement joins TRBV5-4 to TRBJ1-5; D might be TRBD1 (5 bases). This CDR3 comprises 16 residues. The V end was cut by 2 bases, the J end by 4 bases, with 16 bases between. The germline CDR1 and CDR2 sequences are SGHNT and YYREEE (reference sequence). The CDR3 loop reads CASSLTWTFRNQPQHF. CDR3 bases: TGTGCCAGCAGCTTAACGTGGACATTCCGGAATCAGCCCCAGCATTTT.

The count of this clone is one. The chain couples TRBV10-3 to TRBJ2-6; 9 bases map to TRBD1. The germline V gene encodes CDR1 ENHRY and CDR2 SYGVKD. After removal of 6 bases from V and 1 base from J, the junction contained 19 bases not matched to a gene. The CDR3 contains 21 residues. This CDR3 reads CAISPAPTGTGSLSGANVLTF. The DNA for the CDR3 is TGTGCCATCAGCCCCGCCCCCACCGGGACAGGGTCACTATCTGGGGCCAACGTCCTGACTTTC.